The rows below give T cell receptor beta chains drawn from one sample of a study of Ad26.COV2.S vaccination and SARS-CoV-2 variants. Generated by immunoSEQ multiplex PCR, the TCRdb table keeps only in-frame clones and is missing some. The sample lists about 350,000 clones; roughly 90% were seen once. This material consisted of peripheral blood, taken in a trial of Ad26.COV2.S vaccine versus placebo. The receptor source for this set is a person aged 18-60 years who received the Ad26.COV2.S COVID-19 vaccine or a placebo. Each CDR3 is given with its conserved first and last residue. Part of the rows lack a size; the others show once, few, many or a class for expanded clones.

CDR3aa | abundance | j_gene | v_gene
CASSTISSEAFF | NA | TRBJ1-1 | TRBV12-3/TRBV12-4
CASSSRTGWPLHF | NA | TRBJ1-6 | TRBV5-5
CASSPRRSGGYNEQFF | NA | TRBJ2-1 | TRBV7-2
CASKPGPSSGNTIYF | NA | TRBJ1-3 | TRBV6-5
CASSPPGSSYNEQFF | NA | TRBJ2-1 | TRBV19
CAWSPGQGGSYEQYF | NA | TRBJ2-7 | TRBV30
CASSLRGSQETQYF | NA | TRBJ2-5 | TRBV4-2
CASSLVGREDTQYF | NA | TRBJ2-3 | TRBV5-1
CAWSSRTTGKNLF | few | TRBJ2-7 | TRBV30
CASSYSKRPAIETQYF | NA | TRBJ2-5 | TRBV6-5
CASSAQQGNEQFF | NA | TRBJ2-1 | TRBV28
CAWSFQYYGYTF | NA | TRBJ1-2 | TRBV30
CASSLRPPTEYSNQPQHF | few | TRBJ1-5 | TRBV5-1
CASSQDLGGPGEETQYF | NA | TRBJ2-5 | TRBV3-1/TRBV3-2
CASTTVANTGELFF | NA | TRBJ2-2 | TRBV19
CASSQKGRGQILNTEAFF | NA | TRBJ1-1 | TRBV16
CASSLAFGGANVLTF | NA | TRBJ2-6 | TRBV7-7
CASSVEGTGYHEQYF | once | TRBJ2-7 | TRBV9
CASSLAPRAQETQYF | NA | TRBJ2-5 | TRBV5-6
CASSFLTGGQGGYTF | NA | TRBJ1-2 | TRBV7-2
CASSLEASPEQPQHF | few | TRBJ1-5 | TRBV5-1
CASSALGTGLNEKLFF | NA | TRBJ1-4 | TRBV6-1
CASSLSRLGDEQYF | few | TRBJ2-7 | TRBV7-3
CASSYLRGSNQPQHF | few | TRBJ1-5 | TRBV6-5
CASSPRLIAGPKSGSPLHF | NA | TRBJ1-6 | TRBV27
CASKGAGMNTGELFF | NA | TRBJ2-2 | TRBV13
CASMGSGEQNTDTQYF | NA | TRBJ2-3 | TRBV5-4
CASSSELYLGTYTYEQYF | NA | TRBJ2-7 | TRBV6-2/TRBV6-3
CASSTRPTPGDTQYF | NA | TRBJ2-3 | TRBV7-3
CSAEQETQYF | once | TRBJ2-5 | TRBV20-1
CASSDGATDTQYF | NA | TRBJ2-3 | TRBV6-4
CASQTGANQPQHF | NA | TRBJ1-5 | TRBV6-5
CASSPRGVYGYTF | few | TRBJ1-2 | TRBV7-2
CASSLARGIYGYTF | NA | TRBJ1-2 | TRBV5-6
CASKLDTGELFF | few | TRBJ2-2 | TRBV2
CASSYEGGYTF | NA | TRBJ1-2 | TRBV6-5
CASSVSAGVSGELFF | NA | TRBJ2-2 | TRBV9
CASSPRTGGAGSTDTQYF | NA | TRBJ2-3 | TRBV7-9
CASSSTGNTIYF | NA | TRBJ1-3 | TRBV7-9
CASSPLSMGHYEQYF | few | TRBJ2-7 | TRBV19
CASSAGARVIYEQYF | NA | TRBJ2-7 | TRBV7-2
CASSPRGAGRDPFSGTDTQYF | NA | TRBJ2-3 | TRBV6-6
CASSWSSGTLGNQPQHF | NA | TRBJ1-5 | TRBV6-2/TRBV6-3
CASSPRQGITEAFF | NA | TRBJ1-1 | TRBV6-2/TRBV6-3
CASSAGVTGELFF | NA | TRBJ2-2 | TRBV9
CASSPGTSGTRSYEQYF | NA | TRBJ2-7 | TRBV7-6
CASTTISDEQYF | NA | TRBJ2-7 | TRBV28
CASIPGPSYNSPLHF | NA | TRBJ1-6 | TRBV2
CAWSENRGGTNEKLFF | NA | TRBJ1-4 | TRBV30
CASSLDVSGTNVKLFF | few | TRBJ1-4 | TRBV7-9